The 2 T cell receptor beta chains presented below share a single source sample, sequenced in a study of spatial heterogeneity in lung cancer (dated by TCRdb to between 2017 and 2020). Receptor amplification or capture employed 5' RACE. These reads were obtained on a NextSeq 500. TCRdb trimmed public reads at Q25 via fastp, called clones via MiXCR and kept in-frame beta chains. Records with the same CDR3 protein are collapsed into one entry carrying the most frequent genes and DNA. The sample data list tens of thousands of distinct CDR3 sequences, and 5.2% of these were observed just once. Less than 35% of the sample comes from the top ten. In the paper's terms, the time point label means: sample taken at primary tumor resection. For TCR sequencing, whole RNA was extracted from tumor and nontumor lung tissue, or from cryopreserved PBMC samples, and no cell sorting was done. Specimen: PBMCs, collected at surgery. These receptors all stem from a female donor with early-stage non-small cell lung cancer.

This clonotype was recorded many times. The genes are TRBV2 and TRBJ2-3; TRBD2 matches 12 bases. Trimming at V came to 4 bases and at J to 1 base, leaving 3 bases not matched to a gene. Germline V lookup: CDR1 SNHLY, CDR2 FYNNEI. The CDR3 loop spans 16 amino acids. CDR3 protein: CASSGRLAGGTDTQYF. The DNA of the CDR3 is TGTGCCAGCAGTGGAAGACTAGCGGGAGGCACAGATACGCAGTATTTT.

This clonotype occurred many times. J is TRBJ1-3 and V is TRBV18; tentatively, D is TRBD1 (5 bases). CDR1 is KGHSH, CDR2 LQKENI, per germline. V was pared by 3 bases and J by 2 bases, with 11 bases between. CDR3 size: 15 residues. CDR3 DNA sequence: TGTGCCAGCTCACCGACGGGGACGGCTGGAAACACCATATATTTT. Protein: CASSPTGTAGNTIYF. The variable domain in full, with the rest retrieved from reference TRBV18 and TRBJ1-3, is NAGVMQNPRHLVRRRGQEARLRCSPMKGHSHVYWYRQLPEEGLKFMVYLQKENIIDESGMPKERFSAEFPKEGPSILRIQQVVRGDSAAYFCASSPTGTAGNTIYFGEGSWLTVV.